This TCR beta chain was sequenced in a study of CD8 T cells in Susac syndrome. Random-hexamer reverse transcription was applied to roughly 0.45 to 1 ug RNA. From the immunoSEQ multiplex PCR reads, TCRdb called clonotypes with MiXCR, one entry per CDR3 protein. The sample carries about 140,000 distinct CDR3 sequences, 95% recorded once. On this clonotype itself: Its antigen is not identified.

Study-wide results and caveats: The relatively small number of individuals in the TCR sequencing and HLA analysis was acknowledged by the study.

The CDR3 sequence is 16 residues long. Trimming stripped 4 bases from V and 3 bases from J, with 16 bases between. CDR1 is SGHDT and CDR2 is YYEEEE in the germline V gene. This sequence joins TRBV5-6 and TRBJ1-4, with D possibly being TRBD1 (5 bases). The source is a human donor with Susac syndrome. Sequenced: CD4+ T cells from PBMCs. The CDR3 DNA reads as TGTGCCAGCAGCCACTCCCCCCGACAGCCTAATGAAAAACTGTTTTTT. Translated: CASSHSPRQPNEKLFF.